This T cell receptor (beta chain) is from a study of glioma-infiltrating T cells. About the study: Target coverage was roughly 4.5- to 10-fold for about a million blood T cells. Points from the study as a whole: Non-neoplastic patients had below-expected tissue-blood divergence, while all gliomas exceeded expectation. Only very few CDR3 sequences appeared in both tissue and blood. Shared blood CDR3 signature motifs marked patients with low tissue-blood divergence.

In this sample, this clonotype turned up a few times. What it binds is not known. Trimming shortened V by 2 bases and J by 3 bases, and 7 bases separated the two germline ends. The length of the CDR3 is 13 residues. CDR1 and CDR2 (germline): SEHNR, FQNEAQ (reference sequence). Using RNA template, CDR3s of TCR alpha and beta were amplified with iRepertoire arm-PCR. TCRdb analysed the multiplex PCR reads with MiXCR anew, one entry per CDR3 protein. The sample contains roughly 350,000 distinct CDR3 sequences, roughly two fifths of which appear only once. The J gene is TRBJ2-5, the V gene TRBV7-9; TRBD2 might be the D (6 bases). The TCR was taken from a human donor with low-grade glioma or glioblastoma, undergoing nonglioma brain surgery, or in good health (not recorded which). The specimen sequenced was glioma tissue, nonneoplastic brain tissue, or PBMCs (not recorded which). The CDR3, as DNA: TGTGCCAGCAGCTTATCGGGGGAAGAGACCCAGTACTTC. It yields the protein CASSLSGEETQYF.